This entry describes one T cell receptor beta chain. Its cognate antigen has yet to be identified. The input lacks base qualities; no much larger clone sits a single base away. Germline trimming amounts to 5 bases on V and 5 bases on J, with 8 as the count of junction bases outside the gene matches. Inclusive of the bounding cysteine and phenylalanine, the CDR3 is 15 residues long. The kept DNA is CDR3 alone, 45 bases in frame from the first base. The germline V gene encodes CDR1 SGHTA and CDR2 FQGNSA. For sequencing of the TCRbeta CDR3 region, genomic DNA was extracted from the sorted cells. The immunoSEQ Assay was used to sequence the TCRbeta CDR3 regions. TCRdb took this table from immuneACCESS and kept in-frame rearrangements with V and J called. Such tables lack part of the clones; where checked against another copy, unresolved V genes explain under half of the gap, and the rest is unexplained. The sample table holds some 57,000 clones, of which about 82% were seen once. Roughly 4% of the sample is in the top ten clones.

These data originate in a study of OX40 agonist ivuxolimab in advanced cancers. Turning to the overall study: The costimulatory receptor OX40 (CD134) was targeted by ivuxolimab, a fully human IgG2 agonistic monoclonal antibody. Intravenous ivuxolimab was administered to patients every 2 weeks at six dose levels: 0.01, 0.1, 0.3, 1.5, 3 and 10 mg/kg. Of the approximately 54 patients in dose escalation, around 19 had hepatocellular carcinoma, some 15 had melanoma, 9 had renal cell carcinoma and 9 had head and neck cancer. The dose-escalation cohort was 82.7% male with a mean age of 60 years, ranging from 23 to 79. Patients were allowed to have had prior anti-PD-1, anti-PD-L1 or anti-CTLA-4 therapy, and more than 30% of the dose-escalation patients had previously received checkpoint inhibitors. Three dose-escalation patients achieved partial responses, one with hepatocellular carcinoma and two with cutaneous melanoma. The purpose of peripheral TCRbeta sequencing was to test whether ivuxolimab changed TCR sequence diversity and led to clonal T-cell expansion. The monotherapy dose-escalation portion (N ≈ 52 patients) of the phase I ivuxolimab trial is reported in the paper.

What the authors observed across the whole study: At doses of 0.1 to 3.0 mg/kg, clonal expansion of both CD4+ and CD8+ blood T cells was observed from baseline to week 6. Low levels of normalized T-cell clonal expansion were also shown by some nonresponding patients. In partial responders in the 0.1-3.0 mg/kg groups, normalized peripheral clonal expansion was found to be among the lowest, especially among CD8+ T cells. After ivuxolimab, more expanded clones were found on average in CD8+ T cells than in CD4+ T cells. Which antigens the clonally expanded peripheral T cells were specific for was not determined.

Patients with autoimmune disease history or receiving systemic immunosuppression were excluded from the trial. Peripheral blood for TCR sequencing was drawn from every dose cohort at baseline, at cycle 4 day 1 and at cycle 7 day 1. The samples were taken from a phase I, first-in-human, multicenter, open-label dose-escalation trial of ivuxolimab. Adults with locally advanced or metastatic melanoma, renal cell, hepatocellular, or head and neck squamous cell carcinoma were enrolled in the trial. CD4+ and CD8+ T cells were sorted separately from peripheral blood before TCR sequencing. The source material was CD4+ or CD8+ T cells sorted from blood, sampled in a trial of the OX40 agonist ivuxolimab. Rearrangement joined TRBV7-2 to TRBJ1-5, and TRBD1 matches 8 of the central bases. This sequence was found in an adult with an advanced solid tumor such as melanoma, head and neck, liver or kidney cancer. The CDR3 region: CASSPHTGGDQPQHF. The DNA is TGTGCCAGCAGCCCCCATACAGGGGGGGATCAGCCCCAGCATTTT. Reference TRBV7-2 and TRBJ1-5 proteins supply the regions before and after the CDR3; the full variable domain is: GAGVSQSPSNKVTEKGKDVELRCDPISGHTALYWYRQSLGQGLEFLIYFQGNSAPDKSGLPSDRFSAERTGGSVSTLTIQRTQQEDSAVYLCASSPHTGGDQPQHFGDGTRLSIL.